This entry lists 27 T cell receptor beta chains sequenced from one sample in a study of control samples from healthy donors and cancer patients. Profiling relied on immunoSEQ multiplex PCR, and the TCRdb table lists in-frame clones only, not all of them. Of 70,000 to 90,000 clones listed, approximately 94% are singletons. The material sequenced was blood. The receptors were gathered from a woman aged 18-29 years in good health.

This rearrangement joins TRBV29-1 to TRBJ1-2, with a possible D match to TRBD1 (6 bases). V lost 6 bases, J lost 2 bases, and 10 bases lay in between. The CDR3 sequence is 12 residues long. CDR1 and CDR2 from the germline V gene are SQVTM and ANQGSEA. CDR3 DNA: TGCAGCGTGCGGACAGAGAACTATGGCTACACCTTC. Translated: CSVRTENYGYTF.

This clone has just one count. The chain uses TRBV6-1 and TRBJ1-5; D uncertain. This CDR3 has 16 residues. Trimming cost V 3 bases and J 5 bases, with 17 bases left between them. Germline lookup yields CDR1 MNHNS and CDR2 SASEGT. CDR3 region: CASSDDEGVGYQPQHF. The CDR3 region has the DNA TGTGCCAGCAGTGACGACGAGGGAGTGGGTTATCAGCCCCAGCATTTT.

This chain joins TRBV4-1 and TRBJ2-2, with 10 positions matching TRBD1. The V gene's germline CDR1 is MGHRA and CDR2 YSYEKL. This CDR3 is 18 amino acids long. The ends lost 0 bases at V and 2 bases at J; junction bases unmatched: 6. The CDR3 DNA reads as TGCGCCAGCAGCCAAGATCGGGACAGGGGCGACAACACCGGGGAGCTGTTTTTT. Protein product: CASSQDRDRGDNTGELFF.

The sample holds a few counts of this clone. The genes are TRBV6-2 or TRBV6-3 and TRBJ1-5; D gene ambiguous. The CDR3 contains 13 residues. With 2 bases removed from V and 4 bases from J, the gap between germline ends came to 6 bases. Germline CDR1 reads MNHEY; CDR2 reads SVGEGT. The CDR3 reads CASSYRENQPQHF. In DNA form, the CDR3 reads TGTGCCAGCAGTTACCGCGAGAATCAGCCCCAGCATTTT.

The rearrangement uses TRBV9 and TRBJ1-3; D remains ambiguous. V was cut by 0 bases and J by 0 bases, with 13 bases left in between. The CDR3 totals 17 residues. Per the germline V gene, CDR1 is SGDLS and CDR2 is YYNGEE. The CDR3 DNA reads as TGTGCCAGCAGCGTAGCTGCTTTGAGGGACTCTGGAAACACCATATATTTT. This sequence encodes CASSVAALRDSGNTIYF.

This clone was seen at least ten times. This sequence joins TRBV6-4 and TRBJ2-1, with D perhaps matching TRBD2 (5 bases). The CDR3 is made up of 15 amino acids. Looked up from germline, CDR1 is MRHNA and CDR2 is SNTAGT. Trimming took 3 bases from V and 3 from J, leaving 12 bases between them. CDR3 nucleotide sequence: TGTGCCAGCAGTGAAGAGGGCGGCTACTACAATGAGCAGTTCTTC. This translates into CASSEEGGYYNEQFF.

V usage is TRBV2 and J usage is TRBJ2-1; TRBD1 might be the D (5 bases). The CDR3 has 12 residues. V lost 6 bases and J lost 13, with 16 bases in between. Germline values: CDR1 SNHLY, CDR2 FYNNEI. Here the CDR3 reads CASSARFGAQFF. CDR3 coding DNA: TGTGCCAGCAGCGCTAGGTTTGGGGCCCAGTTCTTC.

The count of this clone is one. This rearrangement joins TRBV24-1 to TRBJ2-1; 12 bases fit TRBD2. V lost 3 bases and J lost 4; bases outside the gene matches: 3. Germline CDR1 is KGHDR and CDR2 is SFDVKD. The CDR3 totals 16 residues. CDR3 sequence (DNA): TGTGCCACCAGTGATGGAGGGACTAGCGGGTACAATGAGCAGTTCTTC. This codes for CATSDGGTSGYNEQFF.

A word on this clone: The germline gene is not matched at one end of the junction; a read error may be the cause. The chain uses TRBV7-7 and TRBJ2-2; TRBD1 aligns across 8 bases. Germline loops: CDR1 SSHAT, CDR2 FNYEAQ (reference sequence). The CDR3 loop spans 14 amino acids. The CDR3 DNA reads TGTGCTAGCAGCTTGGACAGGGCGACCGGGGAGCTGTTTTTT. It codes for CASSLDRATGELFF.

The chain has TRBV28 and TRBJ2-3; 8 bases fit TRBD1. The CDR3 is 16 residues long. CDR1 is MDHEN and CDR2 is SYDVKM in the germline V gene. Unmatched junction bases numbered 9, after V lost 3 bases and J lost 4 bases. CDR3 region: CASSLFQGAASDTQYF. CDR3 bases: TGTGCCAGCAGTTTGTTCCAGGGGGCGGCGTCAGATACGCAGTATTTT. Combining the CDR3 with reference TRBV28 and TRBJ2-3 gives the whole variable domain DVKVTQSSRYLVKRTGEKVFLECVQDMDHENMFWYRQDPGLGLRLIYFSYDVKMKEKGDIPEGYSVSREKKERFSLILESASTNQTSMYLCASSLFQGAASDTQYFGPGTRLTVL.

The rearrangement uses TRBV20-1 and TRBJ2-3; possibly TRBD1 or TRBD2 for D (6 bases each). The CDR3 has 11 residues. Germline V gene lookup returns CDR1 DFQATT and CDR2 SNEGSKA (reference sequence). V lost 6 bases and J 8 bases, leaving 12 bases between the germline ends. The CDR3 DNA reads TGCAGTGCCCTCGAGGGGGGTACGCAGTATTTT. Protein product: CSALEGGTQYF.

The V call is TRBV5-1, the J call TRBJ2-7; 13 bases fit TRBD2. Germline CDR1 is SGHRS and CDR2 is YFSETQ. V lost 4 bases and J lost 0; bases outside the gene matches: 4. This CDR3 has 16 residues. The CDR3 spells CASSQGLAGSSYEQYF. For the CDR3, the DNA is TGCGCCAGCAGCCAGGGACTAGCGGGGAGCTCCTACGAGCAGTACTTC.

This clone has a single count. The J gene is TRBJ2-1, the V gene TRBV11-1, with 7 bases that match TRBD2. The CDR3 length is 16 residues. Germline V gives CDR1 SGHAT, CDR2 FQDESV (reference sequence). V trimming: 3 bases; J trimming: 2 bases; junction bases outside the gene matches: 7. The CDR3 DNA sequence: TGTGCCAGCAGCTTCCCCCTGGCGGGAGCCTACAATGAGCAGTTCTTC. Its translation: CASSFPLAGAYNEQFF.

The chain carries TRBV11-1 and TRBJ1-2; D uncertain. The CDR3 runs to 13 residues. Germline lookup yields CDR1 SGHAT and CDR2 FQDESV (reference sequence). V was clipped by 5 bases and J by 2 bases, with 9 bases between them. The CDR3 DNA reads as TGTGCCAGCAGCGGAAGATTGAACTATGGCTACACCTTC. Translation: CASSGRLNYGYTF.

The V gene is TRBV10-3, the J gene TRBJ2-3; D is perhaps TRBD2 (7 bases). Looked up from germline, CDR1 is ENHRY and CDR2 is SYGVKD. The CDR3 loop spans 18 amino acids. V was cut by 4 bases and J by 2 bases, with 22 bases left in between. The CDR3 spells CAISAPTLGGGYTDTQYF. CDR3 coding DNA: TGTGCCATCAGTGCACCCACCTTAGGGGGGGGATACACAGATACGCAGTATTTT.

J is TRBJ2-3 and V is TRBV5-6, with D tentatively TRBD1 (5 bases). V was clipped by 5 bases and J by 8 bases, with 27 bases between them. The germline V gene has CDR1 SGHDT and CDR2 YYEEEE. The CDR3 sequence is 17 residues long. The CDR3, as DNA: TGTGCCAGCAGGAGTTTGTCTCAAGGGGCTCGGTTGGTTACGCAGTATTTT. Translating it yields CASRSLSQGARLVTQYF.

V is TRBV7-8 and J is TRBJ1-4; 7 bases match TRBD1. Germline V gene data show CDR1 as SGHVS and CDR2 as FQNEAQ. This CDR3 spans 16 amino acids. The V gene end was trimmed by 4 bases and the J gene end by 0 bases; junction bases not matched to a gene: 5. This chain's CDR3 is CASSSTGVATNEKLFF. The CDR3 DNA reads TGTGCCAGCAGCTCAACAGGGGTCGCAACTAATGAAAAACTGTTTTTT. The complete variable domain, with remaining parts taken from reference TRBV7-8 and TRBJ1-4, reads GAGVSQSPRYKVAKRGQDVALRCDPISGHVSLFWYQQALGQGPEFLTYFQNEAQLDKSGLPSDRFFAERPEGSVSTLKIQRTQQEDSAVYLCASSSTGVATNEKLFFGSGTQLSVL.

The chain uses TRBV27 and TRBJ1-1; D gene unclear. This CDR3 has 14 residues. The germline CDR1 and CDR2 sequences are MNHEY and SMNVEV (reference sequence). The V end lost 0 bases, the J end lost 2 bases, and 7 bases lay between the germline ends. This chain's CDR3 is CASSLSNGNTEAFF. CDR3 bases: TGTGCCAGCAGTTTATCGAACGGAAACACTGAAGCTTTCTTT.

This clone turned up a few times. V and J are TRBV2 and TRBJ2-5; 8 bases align to TRBD1. V lost 6 bases and J lost 5; bases outside the gene matches: 8. Germline V CDR1 and CDR2: SNHLY, FYNNEI. The CDR3 extends over 14 amino acids. In nucleotides, the CDR3 is TGTGCCAGCAGGGGACAGGCCGGTAGGGAGACCCAGTACTTC. Amino acid sequence: CASRGQAGRETQYF. Complete variable domain (other parts from reference TRBV2 and TRBJ2-5): EPEVTQTPSHQVTQMGQEVILRCVPISNHLYFYWYRQILGQKVEFLVSFYNNEISEKSEIFDDQFSVERPDGSNFTLKIRSTKLEDSAMYFCASRGQAGRETQYFGPGTRLLVL.

This rearrangement joins TRBV5-1 to TRBJ2-3; 8 nucleotides line up with TRBD2. Per the germline V gene, CDR1 is SGHRS and CDR2 is YFSETQ. The V segment lost 4 bases and the J segment 2 bases; nucleotides outside the gene matches: 9. The CDR3 has 16 residues. CDR3 residues: CASSLPRSGVTDTQYF. The CDR3 DNA is TGCGCCAGCAGCCTCCCCCGTAGCGGGGTCACAGATACGCAGTATTTT.

The V call is TRBV13, the J call TRBJ2-7, with 7 bases that match TRBD2. V gave up 5 bases and J gave up 2 bases; unmatched junction bases: 6. Germline lookup yields CDR1 PRHDT and CDR2 FYEKMQ (reference sequence). The CDR3 consists of 14 residues. As DNA, the CDR3 is TGTGCCAGCAGCGAGAGCGGGGTAGCCTACGAGCAGTACTTC. It encodes CASSESGVAYEQYF.

The V gene is TRBV7-9, the J gene TRBJ1-1; 7 nucleotides agree with TRBD1. The germline V gene has CDR1 SEHNR and CDR2 FQNEAQ (reference sequence). The ends lost 4 bases at V and 2 bases at J; junction bases unmatched: 7. The CDR3 is made up of 15 amino acids. CDR3 in amino acids: CASSSMGQINTEAFF. The CDR3 coding sequence is TGTGCCAGCAGCTCGATGGGACAGATAAACACTGAAGCTTTCTTT.

This chain connects TRBV24-1 to TRBJ1-2, with D possibly being TRBD1 (5 bases). The CDR3 is 13 residues long. V was pared by 5 bases and J by 4 bases, with 10 bases between. In germline, CDR1 is KGHDR, CDR2 SFDVKD. The CDR3: CATSGKGAYGYTF. CDR3 sequence (DNA): TGTGCCACCAGTGGAAAAGGGGCCTATGGCTACACCTTC.

The CDR3 nucleotides read TGTGCCAGCAGTCCCCCGGGACAGGGGATGTATGGCTACACCTTC. It translates to CASSPPGQGMYGYTF. The chain carries TRBV28 and TRBJ1-2; TRBD1 matches 10 bases. The CDR3 contains 15 residues. V shed 5 bases and J 5 bases; nucleotides not matched to a gene: 8. Germline CDR1 reads MDHEN; CDR2 reads SYDVKM.

This clone was recorded once. This sequence joins TRBV24-1 and TRBJ1-5; a weak D match, TRBD1 (5 bases). The CDR3 extends over 13 amino acids. Per the germline V gene, CDR1 is KGHDR and CDR2 is SFDVKD. V was cut by 6 bases and J by 4 bases, with 9 bases left in between. CDR3 residues: CATSRGENQPQHF. In nucleotides, the CDR3 is TGTGCCACCAGTCGAGGGGAGAATCAGCCCCAGCATTTT.

The V gene is TRBV7-3, the J gene TRBJ1-1; 8 bases agree with TRBD1. The CDR3 is 14 amino acids. Germline V gene lookup returns CDR1 SGHTA and CDR2 FQGTGA. Germline trimming cut 5 bases from V and 1 base from J; bases unmatched to any gene: 3. The CDR3 nucleotides read TGTGCCAGCAGCCTCGGACAGGGGAACACTGAAGCTTTCTTT. The encoded protein is CASSLGQGNTEAFF.

The gene calls are TRBV18 and TRBJ2-5; D gene ambiguous. V was clipped by 1 base and J by 1 base, with 7 bases between them. Germline V gives CDR1 KGHSH, CDR2 LQKENI. This CDR3 is 14 amino acids long. For the CDR3, the DNA is TGTGCCAGCTCACCACTTCCAGTCCAAGAGACCCAGTACTTC. It is translated as CASSPLPVQETQYF.